This passage covers 21 T cell receptor beta chains from one sample sequenced in a study of human T cells and chemical hapten exposure. TCRdb independently ran MiXCR on the RACE reads; one entry per CDR3 protein. Of about 54,000 distinct CDR3 sequences in the sample, about 10% were seen once. The time point here: patch test 2, 6 weeks after DPC sensitization. Treatment: therapeutic diphenylcyclopropenone sensitization with weekly scalp DPC. The starting material was whole blood, obtained in connection with sensitization to the hapten diphenylcyclopropenone (DPC). Source of these receptors: a woman aged 45 to 65 with alopecia areata. Some clones in this sample may be carry-over from other donors' samples.

This clonotype is medium-sized (0.01 to 0.1%) by share. The chain combines TRBV7-2 with TRBJ1-5; D is unresolved. Trimming pared 1 base from V and 5 bases from J, leaving 6 bases between. The CDR3 has 13 amino acids. Germline assignment: CDR1 SGHTA and CDR2 FQGNSA. CDR3 coding DNA: TGTGCCAGCAGCTTAGATCCCGATCAGCCCCAGCATTTT. It codes for CASSLDPDQPQHF.

This clonotype was seen many times. The chain uses TRBV12-3 or TRBV12-4 and TRBJ1-1; D unclear. This CDR3 has 13 residues. Trimming left V 10 bases short and J 0 bases short, with 12 bases between. CDR3 bases: TGTGCCACCACGGTCCGATTGAACACTGAAGCTTTCTTT. As protein: CATTVRLNTEAFF.

This clonotype was detected many times. V and J are TRBV7-2 and TRBJ2-1; 7 bases map to TRBD1. Unmatched junction bases numbered 11, after V lost 5 bases and J lost 7 bases. Germline V lookup: CDR1 SGHTA, CDR2 FQGNSA. The CDR3 runs 15 residues. The CDR3 nucleotides read TGTGCCAGCAGCCCCGGACAGGTTAAGGGTAATGAGCAGTTCTTC. Encoded protein: CASSPGQVKGNEQFF.

The J gene is TRBJ2-2, the V gene TRBV28; D gene uncertain. The germline CDR1 and CDR2 sequences are MDHEN and SYDVKM. The CDR3 spans 15 residues. The ends were cut back, 3 bases at V and 0 bases at J, with 8 bases in the middle. The chain's CDR3 is CASSFGRANTGELFF. The CDR3 DNA is TGTGCCAGCAGTTTTGGCAGAGCGAACACCGGGGAGCTGTTTTTT.

At least ten counts were recorded for this clonotype. The chain carries TRBV11-2 and TRBJ1-1; D unresolved. Trimming shortened V by 3 bases and J by 1 base, and 6 bases separated the two germline ends. The CDR3 extends over 13 amino acids. In germline, CDR1 is SGHAT, CDR2 FQNNGV. The CDR3 sequence is CASSFQENTEAFF. The CDR3 DNA reads as TGTGCCAGCAGCTTCCAGGAGAACACTGAAGCTTTCTTT.

The V gene is TRBV19, the J gene TRBJ2-1; D uncertain. Germline V gene sequence: CDR1 LNHDA, CDR2 SQIVND (reference sequence). The V and J ends lost 7 bases and 8 bases respectively, with 15 bases between them. The CDR3 spans 13 residues. CDR3 protein: CASTPRSIDEQFF. CDR3 in DNA: TGTGCCAGTACCCCCAGATCGATCGATGAGCAGTTCTTC.

Only a few counts were recorded for this clonotype. The rearrangement links TRBV29-1 to TRBJ1-1; no reliable D call. Germline CDR1 is SQVTM and CDR2 is ANQGSEA. This CDR3 comprises 11 residues. V gave up 4 bases and J gave up 0 bases, with 3 bases separating them. CDR3 loop: CSVGLNTEAFF. In DNA form, the CDR3 reads TGCAGCGTTGGGTTGAACACTGAAGCTTTCTTT.

This chain connects TRBV6-2 or TRBV6-3 to TRBJ2-3, with D possibly being TRBD1 (6 bases). CDR1 is MNHEY, CDR2 SVGEGT, per germline. This CDR3 comprises 14 residues. V was trimmed by 5 bases and J by 2 bases, leaving 11 bases between them. CDR3 sequence: CASSHTGYTDTQYF. The CDR3 DNA reads TGTGCCAGCAGTCATACAGGGTACACAGATACGCAGTATTTT.

This clonotype was picked up many times. The rearrangement joins TRBV5-6 to TRBJ1-4; D unresolved. V was shortened by 4 bases and J by 4 bases, with 2 bases between the two germline ends. The germline V gene encodes CDR1 SGHDT and CDR2 YYEEEE. This CDR3 has 11 residues. The DNA for the CDR3 is TGTGCCAGCAGCCTTAATGAAAAACTGTTTTTT. This codes for CASSLNEKLFF.

The chain carries TRBV6-5 and TRBJ2-7; D is possibly TRBD1 (6 bases). The V gene lost 0 bases and the J gene lost 2 bases, with 8 bases spanning the gap. Germline V gene data show CDR1 as MNHEY and CDR2 as SVGAGI. The CDR3 sequence is 14 residues long. The DNA of the CDR3 is TGTGCCAGCAGTTACTCGACAGGAGCCTACGAGCAGTACTTC. It yields the protein CASSYSTGAYEQYF.

The table lists this clonotype with a few counts. The V call is TRBV6-2 or TRBV6-3, the J call TRBJ2-1; 9 bases are a match to TRBD2. J was trimmed by 4 bases and V by 6 bases; bases with no gene match: 10. The CDR3 consists of 16 residues. Germline CDR1 reads MNHEY; CDR2 reads SVGEGT. This chain's CDR3 is CASRYTSGGIYNEQFF. DNA for the CDR3: TGTGCCAGCAGATACACAAGCGGGGGGATATACAATGAGCAGTTCTTC.

The chain joins TRBV9 to TRBJ2-2; tentative D call: TRBD2 (6 bases). V gave up 3 bases and J gave up 5 bases, with 11 bases separating them. The CDR3 is 14 residues long. The germline V gene encodes CDR1 SGDLS and CDR2 YYNGEE. CDR3 nucleotide sequence: TGTGCCAGCAGCGCCGGGACTTCTACCGGGGAGCTGTTTTTT. Translating it yields CASSAGTSTGELFF.

This clonotype came up a few times. This chain links TRBV6-6 with TRBJ2-1, with TRBD2 as a possible D gene (5 bases). Germline V gives CDR1 MNHNY, CDR2 SVGAGI (reference sequence). This CDR3 contains 14 residues. V was pared by 0 bases and J by 4 bases, with 7 bases between. The CDR3 loop reads CASSYSSVYNEQFF. CDR3 nucleotide sequence: TGTGCCAGCAGTTACTCTAGCGTATACAATGAGCAGTTCTTC.

In its sample, this clonotype was seen a few times. The chain has TRBV2 and TRBJ1-5; 10 nucleotides line up with TRBD1. CDR1 SNHLY and CDR2 FYNNEI come from the germline V gene. The CDR3 spans 14 residues. Trimming took 6 bases from V and 11 from J; bases not matched to a gene: 10. The CDR3 is CASRPGTGDRTQHF. DNA of the CDR3: TGTGCCAGCAGGCCTGGGACAGGGGATAGGACCCAGCATTTT.

In this sample, this clonotype turned up a few times. The chain recombines TRBV5-1 with TRBJ2-7; 7 bases fit TRBD1. From germline, CDR1 is SGHRS and CDR2 YFSETQ. The CDR3 has 18 residues. V trimming: 4 bases; J trimming: 0 bases; junction bases outside the gene matches: 16. The DNA for the CDR3 is TGCGCCAGCAGCAAAGGACAGGTACTCTCCCTGAGCTCCTACGAGCAGTACTTC. Its protein product is CASSKGQVLSLSSYEQYF. Together with reference TRBV5-1 and TRBJ2-7, the CDR3 gives the full variable domain: KAGVTQTPRYLIKTRGQQVTLSCSPISGHRSVSWYQQTPGQGLQFLFEYFSETQRNKGNFPGRFSGRQFSNSRSEMNVSTLELGDSALYLCASSKGQVLSLSSYEQYFGPGTRLTVT.

This clonotype was seen only once. The V call is TRBV7-2, the J call TRBJ2-5; perhaps D is TRBD1 or TRBD2 (6 bases each). CDR1 is SGHTA and CDR2 is FQGNSA in the germline V gene. This CDR3 has 15 residues. V dropped 2 bases and J dropped 5 bases, with 15 bases sitting between them. CDR3 coding DNA: TGTGCCAGCAGCTTAAAGCGGTTGGGGGGCGAGACCCAGTACTTC. Translation: CASSLKRLGGETQYF.

The sample holds a few counts of this clonotype. The chain combines TRBV3-1 with TRBJ2-7; 9 bases align to TRBD2. The CDR3 consists of 19 residues. Germline V CDR1 and CDR2: LGHDT, YNNKEL (reference sequence). Unmatched junction bases numbered 17, after V lost 2 bases and J lost 3 bases. CDR3 in DNA: TGTGCCAGCAGCCAACTATTGGGGGCTAGCGGGAAGACGGGCTACGAGCAGTACTTC. Protein product: CASSQLLGASGKTGYEQYF.

This clonotype was counted many times. The chain has TRBV11-2 and TRBJ1-1; 9 bases align to TRBD1. J lost 3 bases, V lost 2 bases, and 1 base had no gene match. Germline V gene sequence: CDR1 SGHAT, CDR2 FQNNGV. The CDR3 contains 14 residues. In DNA form, the CDR3 reads TGTGCCAGCAGCTTAAGACAGGGGGACACTGAAGCTTTCTTT. As protein: CASSLRQGDTEAFF.

This clonotype was detected ten times or more. The CDR3 region is CATRRTSNNEQFF. DNA of the CDR3: TGTGCCACCAGGCGGACATCCAACAATGAGCAGTTCTTC. The chain couples TRBV24-1 to TRBJ2-1, with D possibly TRBD1 on 5 matching bases. Trimming left V 7 bases short and J 5 bases short, with 11 bases between. Germline V gene lookup returns CDR1 KGHDR and CDR2 SFDVKD. This CDR3 has 13 amino acids.

This clonotype has ten or more counts. The V and J genes are TRBV2 and TRBJ1-3; 7 positions match TRBD1. Trimming took 4 bases from V and 6 from J; bases not matched to a gene: 12. The V gene's germline CDR1 is SNHLY and CDR2 FYNNEI. The CDR3 contains 16 residues. The CDR3 sequence: CASSVPGGRMANTIYF. CDR3 nucleotide sequence: TGTGCCAGCAGTGTTCCAGGGGGGCGGATGGCAAACACCATATATTTT. Filled out from reference TRBV2 and TRBJ1-3, the complete variable domain reads EPEVTQTPSHQVTQMGQEVILRCVPISNHLYFYWYRQILGQKVEFLVSFYNNEISEKSEIFDDQFSVERPDGSNFTLKIRSTKLEDSAMYFCASSVPGGRMANTIYFGEGSWLTVV.

In this sample, this clonotype turned up a few times. This chain links TRBV28 with TRBJ1-2; tentative D call: TRBD1 (5 bases). Between the trimmed V and J ends, which lost 6 bases and 8 bases, there was a span of 19 bases. The CDR3 consists of 14 residues. Germline V gene sequence: CDR1 MDHEN, CDR2 SYDVKM. CDR3 coding DNA: TGTGCCAGCAGCACCGGGACCCTAAATTACGGCTACACCTTC. Translation: CASSTGTLNYGYTF.